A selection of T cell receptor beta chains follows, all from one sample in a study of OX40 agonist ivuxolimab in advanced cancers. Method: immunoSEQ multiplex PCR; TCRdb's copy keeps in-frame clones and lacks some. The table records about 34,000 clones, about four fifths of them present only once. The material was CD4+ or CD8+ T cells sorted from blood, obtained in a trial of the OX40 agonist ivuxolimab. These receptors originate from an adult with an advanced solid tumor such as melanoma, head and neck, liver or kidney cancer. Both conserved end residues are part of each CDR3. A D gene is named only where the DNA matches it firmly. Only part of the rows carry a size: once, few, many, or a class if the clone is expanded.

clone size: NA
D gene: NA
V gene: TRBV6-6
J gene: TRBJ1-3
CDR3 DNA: TGTGCCAGCAGTTTTCTCGGTTCCTCTGGAAACACCATATATTTT
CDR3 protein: CASSFLGSSGNTIYF

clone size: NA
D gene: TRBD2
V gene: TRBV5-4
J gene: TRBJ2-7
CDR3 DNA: TGTGCCAGCAGCTTGGAGCAGCGGGAGGGTTACGAGCAGTACTTC
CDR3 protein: CASSLEQREGYEQYF

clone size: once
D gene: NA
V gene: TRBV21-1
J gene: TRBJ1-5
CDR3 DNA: TGTGCCAGCAGCCCCCAAGAACAGAAGAATCAGCCCCAGCATTTT
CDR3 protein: CASSPQEQKNQPQHF

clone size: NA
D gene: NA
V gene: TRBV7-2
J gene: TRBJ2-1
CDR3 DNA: TGTGCCAGCAGCCGGGGGAATGAGCAGTTCTTC
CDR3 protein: CASSRGNEQFF

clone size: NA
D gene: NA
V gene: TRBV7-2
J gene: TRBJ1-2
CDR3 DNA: TGTGCCAGCAGCGTGGGACCAACTAACTATGGCTACACCTTC
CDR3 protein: CASSVGPTNYGYTF

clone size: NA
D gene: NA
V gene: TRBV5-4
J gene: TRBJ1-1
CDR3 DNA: TGTGCCAGCAGCCAGGGACGGATGAACACTGAAGCTTTCTTT
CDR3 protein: CASSQGRMNTEAFF

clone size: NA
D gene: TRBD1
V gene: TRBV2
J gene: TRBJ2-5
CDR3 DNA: TGTGCCAGCAGGGTCGGACAGGCCTACAAGGAGACCCAGTACTTC
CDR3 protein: CASRVGQAYKETQYF

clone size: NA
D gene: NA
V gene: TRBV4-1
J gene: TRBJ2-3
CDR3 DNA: TGCGCCAGCAGCCAAGGACTAGTACCCACAGATACGCAGTATTTT
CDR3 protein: CASSQGLVPTDTQYF

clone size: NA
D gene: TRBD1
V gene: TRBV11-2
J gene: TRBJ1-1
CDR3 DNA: TGTGCCAGCAGCATGACAGGGGGCGACGCTTTCTTT
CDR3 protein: CASSMTGGDAFF

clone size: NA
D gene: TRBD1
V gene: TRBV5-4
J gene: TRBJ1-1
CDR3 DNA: TGTGCCAGCAGTTCACAGACAGGGAAGAACACTGAAGCTTTCTTT
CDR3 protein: CASSSQTGKNTEAFF

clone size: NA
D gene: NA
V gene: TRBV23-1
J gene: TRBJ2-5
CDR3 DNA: TGCGCCAGCAGTCAAAACCGGGCCCCGTACCAAGAGACCCAGTACTTC
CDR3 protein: CASSQNRAPYQETQYF

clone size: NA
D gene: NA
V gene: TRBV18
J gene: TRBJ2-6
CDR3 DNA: TGTGCCAGCGGACCAGGCGGCTCCGGGGCCAACGTCCTGACTTTC
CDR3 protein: CASGPGGSGANVLTF

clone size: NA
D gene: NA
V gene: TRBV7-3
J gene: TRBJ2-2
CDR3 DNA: TGTGCCAGCAGCCCATTCCCCCCGGGACAGAACACCGGGGAGCTGTTTTTT
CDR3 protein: CASSPFPPGQNTGELFF

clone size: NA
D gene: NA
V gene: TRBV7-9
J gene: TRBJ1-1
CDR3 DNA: TGTGCCAGCAGCTTAGCAAGAGGGGGGGTATTGAACACTGAAGCTTTCTTT
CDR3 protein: CASSLARGGVLNTEAFF

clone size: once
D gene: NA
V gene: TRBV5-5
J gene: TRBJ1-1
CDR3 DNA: TGTGCCAGCAGCCGAATTAACACTGAAGCTTTCTTT
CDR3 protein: CASSRINTEAFF

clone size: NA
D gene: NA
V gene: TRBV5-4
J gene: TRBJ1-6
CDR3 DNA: TGTGCCAGCAGCTCCCCGGGTTCACCCCTCCACTTT
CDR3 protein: CASSSPGSPLHF

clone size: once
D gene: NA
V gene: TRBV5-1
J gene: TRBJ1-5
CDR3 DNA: TGCGCCAGCAGCTCATCAGGGCTCGGCAGCAATCAGCCCCAGCATTTT
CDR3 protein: CASSSSGLGSNQPQHF

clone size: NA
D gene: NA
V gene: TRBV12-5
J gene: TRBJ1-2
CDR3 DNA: TGTGCTAGTGGACCCGCAGTCCCATTCTATGGCTACACCTTC
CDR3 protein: CASGPAVPFYGYTF

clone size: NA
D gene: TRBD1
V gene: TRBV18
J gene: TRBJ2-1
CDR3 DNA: TGTGCCAGCTCACCGGGACAGGACAATGAGCAGTTCTTC
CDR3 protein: CASSPGQDNEQFF

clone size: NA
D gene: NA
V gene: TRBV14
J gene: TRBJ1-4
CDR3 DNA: TGTGCCAGCAGCCTTCTCCGGGACGCCGGTGGAAAACTGTTTTTT
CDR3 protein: CASSLLRDAGGKLFF

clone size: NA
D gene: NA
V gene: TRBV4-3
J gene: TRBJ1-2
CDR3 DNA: TGCGCCAGCAGCCATTTCTTGGGACATCCGGATGGCTACACCTTC
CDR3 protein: CASSHFLGHPDGYTF

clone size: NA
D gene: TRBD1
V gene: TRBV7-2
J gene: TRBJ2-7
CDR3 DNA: TGTGCCAGCAGCTTATCCGGGACAGCCTTCTACGAGCAGTACTTC
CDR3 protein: CASSLSGTAFYEQYF

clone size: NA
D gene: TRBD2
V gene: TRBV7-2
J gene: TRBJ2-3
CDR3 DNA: TGTGCCAGCAGCTTAATGGCGGGGGGGACTGGAGATACGCAGTATTTT
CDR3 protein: CASSLMAGGTGDTQYF

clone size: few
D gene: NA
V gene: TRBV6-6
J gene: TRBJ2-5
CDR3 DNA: TGTGCCAGCACGGTGAAAGAGACCCAGTACTTC
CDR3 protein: CASTVKETQYF

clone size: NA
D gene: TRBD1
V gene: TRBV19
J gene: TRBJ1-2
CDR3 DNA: TGTGCCAGTAGAGACAGGGGCTTCTATGGCTACACCTTC
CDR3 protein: CASRDRGFYGYTF

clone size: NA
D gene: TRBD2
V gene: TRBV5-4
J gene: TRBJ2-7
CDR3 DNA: TGTGCCAGCAGCTTTAGGGGCGGGAGCTCCTACGAGCAGTACTTC
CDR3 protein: CASSFRGGSSYEQYF

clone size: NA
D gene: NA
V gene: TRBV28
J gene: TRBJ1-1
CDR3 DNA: TGTGCCAGCAGTAGGCCTGGGAGTCAGAACACTGAAGCTTTCTTT
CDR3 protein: CASSRPGSQNTEAFF

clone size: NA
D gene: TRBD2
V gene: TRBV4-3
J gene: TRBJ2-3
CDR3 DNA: TGCGCCAGCAGCCGAGGGACTAGCGGGAGTACGGATACGCAGTATTTT
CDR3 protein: CASSRGTSGSTDTQYF

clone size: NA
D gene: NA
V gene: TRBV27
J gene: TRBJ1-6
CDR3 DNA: TGTGCCAGCAGTTCTGGACGGGGGAGCTCCTATAATTCACCCCTCCACTTT
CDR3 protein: CASSSGRGSSYNSPLHF

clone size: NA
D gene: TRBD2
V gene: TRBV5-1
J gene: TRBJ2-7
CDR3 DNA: TGCGCCAGCAGCCCAGCGGGGGGGCCGGCCGAGCAGTACTTC
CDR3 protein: CASSPAGGPAEQYF

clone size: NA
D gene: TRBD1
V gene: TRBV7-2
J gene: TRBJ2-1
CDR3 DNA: TGTGCCAGCAGCTTGGACAGGGGACGCCTCACCTTCTTC
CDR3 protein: CASSLDRGRLTFF

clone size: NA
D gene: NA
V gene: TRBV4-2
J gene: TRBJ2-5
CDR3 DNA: TGTGCCAGCAGCCAAGATCAAGGGGAGACCCAGTACTTC
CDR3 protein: CASSQDQGETQYF

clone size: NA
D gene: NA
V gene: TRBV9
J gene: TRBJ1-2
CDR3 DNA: TGTGCCAGCAGCGTAAACTACAGAAACTATGGCTACACCTTC
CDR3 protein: CASSVNYRNYGYTF

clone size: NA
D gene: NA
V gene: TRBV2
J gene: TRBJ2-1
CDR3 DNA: TGTGCCAGCAGTGAAACGAGGACGCCGAGCCAGGGGCAGTTCTTC
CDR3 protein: CASSETRTPSQGQFF

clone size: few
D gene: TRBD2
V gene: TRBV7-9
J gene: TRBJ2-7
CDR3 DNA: TGTGCCAGCAGCTTAGGGCTAGCGGGAGGAGGAGAGCAGTACTTC
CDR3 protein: CASSLGLAGGGEQYF

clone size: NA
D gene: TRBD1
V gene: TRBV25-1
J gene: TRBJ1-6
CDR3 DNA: TGTGCCAGCAGGACCCAGGGGGAATCCTCCTATAATTCACCCCTCCACTTT
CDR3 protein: CASRTQGESSYNSPLHF

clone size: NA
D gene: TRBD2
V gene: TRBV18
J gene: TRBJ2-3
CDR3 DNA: TGTGCCAGCTCACCGCTAGCGGGGAACACAGATACGCAGTATTTT
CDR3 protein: CASSPLAGNTDTQYF

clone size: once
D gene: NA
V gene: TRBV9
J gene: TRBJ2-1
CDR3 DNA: TGTGCCAGCAGCGTAGGAGGGGGAGCCTACAATGAGCAGTTCTTC
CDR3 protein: CASSVGGGAYNEQFF

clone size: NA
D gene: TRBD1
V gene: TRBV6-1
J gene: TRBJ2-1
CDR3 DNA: TGTGCCAGCAGTGAATCACAGGGGGCAAGCGAGCAGTTCTTC
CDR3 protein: CASSESQGASEQFF

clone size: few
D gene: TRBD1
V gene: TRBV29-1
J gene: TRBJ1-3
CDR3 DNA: TGCAGCGTTGATTTTGGACAGGGCTCTGGAAACACCATATATTTT
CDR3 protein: CSVDFGQGSGNTIYF

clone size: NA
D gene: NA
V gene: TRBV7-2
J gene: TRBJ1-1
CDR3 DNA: TGTGCCAGCGGGTTCCGAGACACTGAAGCTTTCTTT
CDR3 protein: CASGFRDTEAFF

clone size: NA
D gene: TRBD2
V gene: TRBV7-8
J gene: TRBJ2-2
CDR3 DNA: TGTGCCAGCAGCACGTCTAGCGGGGGGACGAACACCGGGGAGCTGTTTTTT
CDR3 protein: CASSTSSGGTNTGELFF

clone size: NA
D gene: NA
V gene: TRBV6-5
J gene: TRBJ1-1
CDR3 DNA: TGTGCCAGCAGTTATTGGACGAACACTGAAGCTTTCTTT
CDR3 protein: CASSYWTNTEAFF

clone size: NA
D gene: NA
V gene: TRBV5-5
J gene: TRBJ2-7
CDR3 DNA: TGTGCCAGCAGCTTATTAACTTCCTACGAGCAGTACTTC
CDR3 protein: CASSLLTSYEQYF

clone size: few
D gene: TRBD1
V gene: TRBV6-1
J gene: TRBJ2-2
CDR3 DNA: TGTGCCAGCAGTGGTGTTGACAGGGGCTATGACACCGGGGAGCTGTTTTTT
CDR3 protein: CASSGVDRGYDTGELFF

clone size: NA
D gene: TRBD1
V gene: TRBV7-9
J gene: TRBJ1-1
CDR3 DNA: TGTGCCAGCAGCCCAGGGACAGGGCGAGGAGCTTTCTTT
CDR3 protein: CASSPGTGRGAFF

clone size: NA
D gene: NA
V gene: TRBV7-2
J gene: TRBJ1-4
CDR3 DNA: TGTGCCAGCAGCTCCGGGAGGGCGGATGAAAAACTGTTTTTT
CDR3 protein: CASSSGRADEKLFF

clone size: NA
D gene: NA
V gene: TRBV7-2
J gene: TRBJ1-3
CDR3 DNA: TGTGCCAGCAGCTTAGGGCGGGGTGGAAACACCATATATTTT
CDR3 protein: CASSLGRGGNTIYF

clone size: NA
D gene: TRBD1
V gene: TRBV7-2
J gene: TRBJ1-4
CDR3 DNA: TGTGCCAGCAGCTTAGTGGCAGGGGGAAATGAAAAACTGTTTTTT
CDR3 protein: CASSLVAGGNEKLFF

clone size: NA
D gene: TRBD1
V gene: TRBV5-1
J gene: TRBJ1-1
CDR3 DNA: TGCGCCAGCAGCCAAGGGACAGGGGCACCCGAGGCTTTCTTT
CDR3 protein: CASSQGTGAPEAFF

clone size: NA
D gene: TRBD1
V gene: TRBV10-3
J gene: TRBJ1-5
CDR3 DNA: TGTGCCATCAGTATGGGACAGGGCAATCAGCCCCAGCATTTT
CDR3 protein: CAISMGQGNQPQHF

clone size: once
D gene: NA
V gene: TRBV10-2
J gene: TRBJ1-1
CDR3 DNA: TGCGCCAGCAGGCTCGGGGGCGCAGGGAACACTGAAGCTTTCTTT
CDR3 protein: CASRLGGAGNTEAFF

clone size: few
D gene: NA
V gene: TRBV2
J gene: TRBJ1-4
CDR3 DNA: TGTGCCAGCACAGTGGAAGAAAAACTGTTTTTT
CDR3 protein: CASTVEEKLFF

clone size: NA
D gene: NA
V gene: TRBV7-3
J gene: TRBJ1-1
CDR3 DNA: TGTGCCAGCAGCTTAACCGCAGGAACTGAAGCTTTCTTT
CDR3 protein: CASSLTAGTEAFF

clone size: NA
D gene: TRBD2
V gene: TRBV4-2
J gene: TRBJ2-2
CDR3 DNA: TGTGCCAGCAGCCAAGAGAAAGGACTAGCGGAGAACACCGGGGAGCTGTTTTTT
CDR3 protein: CASSQEKGLAENTGELFF